The text below deals with one TCR beta chain. The antigen remains unidentified. The record originates from a study of PD-1 blockade in classical Hodgkin lymphoma. Study outcomes and limitations: Reported findings placed baseline TCR diversity lower in newly diagnosed patients (compared with healthy donors). Significant TCR diversity gains by C4D1 occurred in CD4+ but not CD8+ cells. Newly diagnosed patients and complete responders had comparable diversity at baseline.

TCRdb keeps only in-frame clones here, not all; method: immunoSEQ multiplex PCR. The table shows about 54,000 clones, with 75% to 95% occurring only once. Each of the patients experienced relapse following autologous stem cell transplantation, and their brentuximab vedotin exposure differed. Best response was recorded as complete response, partial response or progressive disease. In germline, CDR1 is SGHKS, CDR2 YYEKEE (reference sequence). V lost 3 bases and J 3 bases, leaving 13 bases between the germline ends. This CDR3 is 14 amino acids long. The sample consisted of peripheral blood mononuclear cells (PBMCs), taken before the second cycle of nivolumab. The origin of this receptor is a human donor with classical Hodgkin lymphoma. This chain joins TRBV5-5 and TRBJ2-7; weak D call: TRBD1 (6 bases). CDR3 sequence: CASSSLHRDYEQYF. CDR3 bases: TGTGCCAGCAGCTCATTACACAGGGACTACGAGCAGTACTTC.